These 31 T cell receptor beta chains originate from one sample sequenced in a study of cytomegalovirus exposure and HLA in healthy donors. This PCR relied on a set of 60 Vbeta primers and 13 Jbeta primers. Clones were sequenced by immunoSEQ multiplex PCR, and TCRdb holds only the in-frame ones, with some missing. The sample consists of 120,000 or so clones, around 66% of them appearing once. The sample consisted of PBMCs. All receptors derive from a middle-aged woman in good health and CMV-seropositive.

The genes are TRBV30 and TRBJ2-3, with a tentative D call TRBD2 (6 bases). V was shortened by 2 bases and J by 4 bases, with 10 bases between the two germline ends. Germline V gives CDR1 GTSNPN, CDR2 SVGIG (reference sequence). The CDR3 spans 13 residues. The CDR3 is CAWSTRGADTQYF. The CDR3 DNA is TGTGCCTGGAGTACGCGGGGCGCAGATACGCAGTATTTT.

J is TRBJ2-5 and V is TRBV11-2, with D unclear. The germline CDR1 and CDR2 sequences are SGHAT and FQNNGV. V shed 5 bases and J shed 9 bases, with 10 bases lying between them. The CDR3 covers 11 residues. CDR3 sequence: CASSESVSQYF. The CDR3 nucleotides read TGTGCCAGCAGCGAAAGCGTATCCCAGTACTTC. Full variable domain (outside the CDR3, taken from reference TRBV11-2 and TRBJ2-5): EAGVAQSPRYKIIEKRQSVAFWCNPISGHATLYWYQQILGQGPKLLIQFQNNGVVDDSQLPKDRFSAERLKGVDSTLKIQPAKLEDSAVYLCASSESVSQYFGPGTRLLVL.

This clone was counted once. In DNA, the CDR3 is TGTGCCAGCAGCCCGGAAGGACTAGCGGCGAACACCGGGGAGCTGTTTTTT. Its protein product is CASSPEGLAANTGELFF. The chain carries TRBV5-6 and TRBJ2-2; the match to TRBD2 covers 10 bases. After removal of 4 bases from V and 0 bases from J, the junction contained 6 bases not matched to a gene. There are 17 residues in the CDR3. Germline-derived CDR1 and CDR2 are SGHDT and YYEEEE.

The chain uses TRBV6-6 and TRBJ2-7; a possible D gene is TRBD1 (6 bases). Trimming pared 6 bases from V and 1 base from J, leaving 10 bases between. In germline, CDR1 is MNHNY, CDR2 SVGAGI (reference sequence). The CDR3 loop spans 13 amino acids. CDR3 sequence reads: CASSRTDSYEQYF. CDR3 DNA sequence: TGTGCCAGCAGCAGGACAGATTCCTACGAGCAGTACTTC.

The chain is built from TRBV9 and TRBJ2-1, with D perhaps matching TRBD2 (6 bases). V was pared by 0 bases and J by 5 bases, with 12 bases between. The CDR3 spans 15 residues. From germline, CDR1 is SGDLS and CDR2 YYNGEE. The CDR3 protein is CASSVDGGSHNEQFF. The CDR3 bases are TGTGCCAGCAGCGTAGATGGAGGGTCCCACAATGAGCAGTTCTTC.

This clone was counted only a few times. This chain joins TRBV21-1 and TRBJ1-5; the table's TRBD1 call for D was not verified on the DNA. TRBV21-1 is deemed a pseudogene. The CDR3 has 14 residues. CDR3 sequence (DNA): TGTGCCAGCAGCAAAGGGCCAGGGCGGCAGCCCCAGCATTTT. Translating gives CASSKGPGRQPQHF.

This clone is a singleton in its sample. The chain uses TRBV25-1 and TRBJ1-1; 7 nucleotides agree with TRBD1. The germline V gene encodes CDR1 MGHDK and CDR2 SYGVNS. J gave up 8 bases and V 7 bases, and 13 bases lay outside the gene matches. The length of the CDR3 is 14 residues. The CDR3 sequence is CASTHPGETGEAFF. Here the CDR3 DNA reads TGTGCCAGCACCCATCCCGGTGAGACAGGGGAAGCTTTCTTT.

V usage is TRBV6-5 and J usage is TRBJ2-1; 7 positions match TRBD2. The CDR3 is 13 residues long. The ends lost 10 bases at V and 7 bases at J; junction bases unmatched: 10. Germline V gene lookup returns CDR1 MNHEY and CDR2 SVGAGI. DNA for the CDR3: TGTGCCACTGGGGAGGGGATGAGGAATGAGCAGTTCTTC. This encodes CATGEGMRNEQFF.

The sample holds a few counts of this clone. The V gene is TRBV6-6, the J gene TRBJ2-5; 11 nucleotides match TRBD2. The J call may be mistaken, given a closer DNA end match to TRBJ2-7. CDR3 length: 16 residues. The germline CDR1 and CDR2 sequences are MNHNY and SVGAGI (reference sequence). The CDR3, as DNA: TGTGCCAGCAGTTCGTTAGGACTAGCGGGTGAGTCCGAGCAGTACTTC. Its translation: CASSSLGLAGESEQYF.

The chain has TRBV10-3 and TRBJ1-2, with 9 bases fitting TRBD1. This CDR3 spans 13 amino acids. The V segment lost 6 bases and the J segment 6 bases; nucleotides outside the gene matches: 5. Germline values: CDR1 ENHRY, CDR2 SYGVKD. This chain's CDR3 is CAIRTGGGHGYTF. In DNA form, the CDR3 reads TGTGCCATCAGAACAGGGGGCGGCCATGGCTACACCTTC.

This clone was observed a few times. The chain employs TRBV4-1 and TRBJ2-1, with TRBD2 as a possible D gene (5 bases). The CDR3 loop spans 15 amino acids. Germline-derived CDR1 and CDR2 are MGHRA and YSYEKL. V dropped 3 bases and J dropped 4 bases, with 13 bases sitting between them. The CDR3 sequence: CASSQGVGGYNEQFF. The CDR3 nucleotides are TGCGCCAGCAGCCAGGGAGTAGGCGGTTACAATGAGCAGTTCTTC.

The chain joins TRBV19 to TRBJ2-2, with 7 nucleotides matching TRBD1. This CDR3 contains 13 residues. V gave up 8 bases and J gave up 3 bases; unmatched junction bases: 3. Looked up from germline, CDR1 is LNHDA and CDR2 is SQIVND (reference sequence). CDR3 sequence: CASGQADTGELFF. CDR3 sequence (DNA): TGTGCCAGTGGACAGGCAGACACCGGGGAGCTGTTTTTT.

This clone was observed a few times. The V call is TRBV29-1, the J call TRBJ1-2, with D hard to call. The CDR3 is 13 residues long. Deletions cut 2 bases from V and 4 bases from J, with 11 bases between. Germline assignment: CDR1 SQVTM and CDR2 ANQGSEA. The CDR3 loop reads CSVERGNGYGYTF. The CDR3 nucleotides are TGCAGCGTTGAACGGGGAAATGGCTATGGCTACACCTTC.

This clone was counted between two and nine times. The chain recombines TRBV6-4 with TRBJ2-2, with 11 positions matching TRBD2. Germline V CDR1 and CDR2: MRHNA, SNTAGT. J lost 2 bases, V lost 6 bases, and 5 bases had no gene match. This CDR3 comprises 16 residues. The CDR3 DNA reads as TGTGCCAGCAGCCCGGGACTAGCGGCAAACACCGGGGAGCTGTTTTTT. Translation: CASSPGLAANTGELFF.

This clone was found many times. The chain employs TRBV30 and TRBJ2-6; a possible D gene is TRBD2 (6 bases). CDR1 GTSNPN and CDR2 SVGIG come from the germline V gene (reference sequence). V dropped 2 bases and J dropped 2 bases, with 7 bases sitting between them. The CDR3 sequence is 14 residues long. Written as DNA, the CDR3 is TGTGCCTGGAGTCCGGGGGCTGGGGCCAACGTCCTGACTTTC. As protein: CAWSPGAGANVLTF.

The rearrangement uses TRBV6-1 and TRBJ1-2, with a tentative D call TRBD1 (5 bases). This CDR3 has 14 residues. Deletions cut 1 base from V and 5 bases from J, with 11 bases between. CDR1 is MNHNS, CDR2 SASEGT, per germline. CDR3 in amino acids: CASSEGGGRYGYTF. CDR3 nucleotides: TGTGCCAGCAGTGAAGGCGGGGGGAGGTATGGCTACACCTTC.

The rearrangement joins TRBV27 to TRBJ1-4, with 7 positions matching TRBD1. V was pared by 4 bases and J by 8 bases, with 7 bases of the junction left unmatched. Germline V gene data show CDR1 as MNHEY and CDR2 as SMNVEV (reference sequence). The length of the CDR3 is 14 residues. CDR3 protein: CASSSTGRSEKLFF. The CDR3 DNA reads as TGTGCCAGCAGTTCGACAGGGCGAAGCGAAAAACTGTTTTTT. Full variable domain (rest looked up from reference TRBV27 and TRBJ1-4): EAQVTQNPRYLITVTGKKLTVTCSQNMNHEYMSWYRQDPGLGLRQIYYSMNVEVTDKGDVPEGYKVSRKEKRNFPLILESPSPNQTSLYFCASSSTGRSEKLFFGSGTQLSVL.

In DNA form, the CDR3 reads TGTGCCAGCGGGGACAGTAGATTGAACACTGAAGCTTTCTTT. It codes for CASGDSRLNTEAFF. The chain joins TRBV6-6 to TRBJ1-1; 7 bases match TRBD1. The CDR3 is made up of 14 amino acids. V shed 8 bases and J 0 bases; nucleotides not matched to a gene: 6. Germline loops: CDR1 MNHNY, CDR2 SVGAGI (reference sequence).

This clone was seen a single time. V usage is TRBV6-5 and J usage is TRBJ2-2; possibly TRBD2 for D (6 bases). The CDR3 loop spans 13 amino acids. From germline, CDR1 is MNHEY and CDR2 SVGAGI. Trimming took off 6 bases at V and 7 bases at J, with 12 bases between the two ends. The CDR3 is CASRSGWGGELFF. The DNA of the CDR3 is TGTGCCAGCAGAAGCGGGTGGGGCGGGGAGCTGTTTTTT.

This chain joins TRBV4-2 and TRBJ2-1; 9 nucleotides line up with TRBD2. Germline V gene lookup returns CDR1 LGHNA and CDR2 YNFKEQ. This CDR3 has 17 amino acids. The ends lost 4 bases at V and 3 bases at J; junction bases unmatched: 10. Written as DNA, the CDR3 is TGTGCCAGCAGCCGACAATCTAGCGGGATGAACTACAATGAGCAGTTCTTC. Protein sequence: CASSRQSSGMNYNEQFF.

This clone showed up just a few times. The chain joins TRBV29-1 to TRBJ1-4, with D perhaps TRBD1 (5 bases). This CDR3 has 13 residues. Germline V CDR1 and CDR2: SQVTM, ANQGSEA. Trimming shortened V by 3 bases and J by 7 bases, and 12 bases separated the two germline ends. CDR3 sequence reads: CSVDPQGTEKLFF. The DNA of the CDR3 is TGCAGCGTTGACCCCCAGGGAACTGAAAAACTGTTTTTT. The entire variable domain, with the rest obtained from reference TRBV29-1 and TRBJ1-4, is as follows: SAVISQKPSRDICQRGTSLTIQCQVDSQVTMMFWYRQQPGQSLTLIATANQGSEATYESGFVIDKFPISRPNLTFSTLTVSNMSPEDSSIYLCSVDPQGTEKLFFGSGTQLSVL.

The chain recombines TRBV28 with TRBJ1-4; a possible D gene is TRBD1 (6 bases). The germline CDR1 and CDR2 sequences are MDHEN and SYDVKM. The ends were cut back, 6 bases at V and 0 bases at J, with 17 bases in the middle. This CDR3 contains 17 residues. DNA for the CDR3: TGTGCCAGCAGATGGCGGGCTAAGGGGGCAACTAATGAAAAACTGTTTTTT. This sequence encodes CASRWRAKGATNEKLFF.

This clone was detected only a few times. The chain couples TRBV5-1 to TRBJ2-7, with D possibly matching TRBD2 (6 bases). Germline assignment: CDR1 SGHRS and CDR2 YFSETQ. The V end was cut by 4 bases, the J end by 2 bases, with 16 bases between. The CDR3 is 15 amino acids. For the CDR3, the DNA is TGCGCCAGCAGCCCGGCCGGGACTTTAGCCTACGAGCAGTACTTC. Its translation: CASSPAGTLAYEQYF.

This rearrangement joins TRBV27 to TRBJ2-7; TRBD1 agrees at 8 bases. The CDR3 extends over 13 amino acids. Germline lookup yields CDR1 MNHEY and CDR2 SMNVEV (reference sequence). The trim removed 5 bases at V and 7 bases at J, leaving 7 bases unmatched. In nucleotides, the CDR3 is TGTGCCAGCAGTGGGCAGGGGGCGGGGGAGCAGTACTTC. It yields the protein CASSGQGAGEQYF.

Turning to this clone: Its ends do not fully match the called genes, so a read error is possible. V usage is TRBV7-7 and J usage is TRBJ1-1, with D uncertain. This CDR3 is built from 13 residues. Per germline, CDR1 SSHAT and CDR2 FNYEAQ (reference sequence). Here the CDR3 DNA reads TGTGCTAGCAGCGTAACATCGAACACTGAAGCTTTCTTT. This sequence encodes CASSVTSNTEAFF.

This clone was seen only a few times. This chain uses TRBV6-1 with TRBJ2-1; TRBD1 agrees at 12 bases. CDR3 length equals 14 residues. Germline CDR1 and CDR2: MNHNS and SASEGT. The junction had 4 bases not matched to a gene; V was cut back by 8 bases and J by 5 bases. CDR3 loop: CASGTGGLDNEQFF. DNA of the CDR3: TGTGCCAGCGGGACAGGGGGCCTGGACAATGAGCAGTTCTTC.

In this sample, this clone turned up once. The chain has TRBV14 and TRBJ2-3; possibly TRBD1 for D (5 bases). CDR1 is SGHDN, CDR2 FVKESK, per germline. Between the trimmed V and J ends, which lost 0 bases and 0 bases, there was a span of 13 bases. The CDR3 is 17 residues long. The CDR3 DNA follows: TGTGCCAGCAGCCAAGATGGGGCCTATCTTAGCACAGATACGCAGTATTTT. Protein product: CASSQDGAYLSTDTQYF.

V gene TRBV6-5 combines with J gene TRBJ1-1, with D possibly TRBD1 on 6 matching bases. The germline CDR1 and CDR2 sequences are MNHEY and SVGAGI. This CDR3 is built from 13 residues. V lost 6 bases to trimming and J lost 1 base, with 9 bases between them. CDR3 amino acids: CASRWTANTEAFF. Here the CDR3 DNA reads TGTGCCAGCAGATGGACAGCGAACACTGAAGCTTTCTTT.

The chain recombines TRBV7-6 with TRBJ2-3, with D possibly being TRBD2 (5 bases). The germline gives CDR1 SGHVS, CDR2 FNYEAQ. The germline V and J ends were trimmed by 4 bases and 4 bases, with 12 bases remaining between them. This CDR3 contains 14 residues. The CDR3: CASSSGLPPDTQYF. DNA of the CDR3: TGTGCCAGCAGCTCCGGACTTCCCCCAGATACGCAGTATTTT.

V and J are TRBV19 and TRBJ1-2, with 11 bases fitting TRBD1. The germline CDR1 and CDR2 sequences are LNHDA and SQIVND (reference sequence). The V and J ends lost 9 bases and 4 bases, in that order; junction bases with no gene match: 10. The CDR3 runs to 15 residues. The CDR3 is CASNVRDRGIYGYTF. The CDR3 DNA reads TGTGCCAGCAACGTCCGGGACAGGGGGATCTATGGCTACACCTTC.

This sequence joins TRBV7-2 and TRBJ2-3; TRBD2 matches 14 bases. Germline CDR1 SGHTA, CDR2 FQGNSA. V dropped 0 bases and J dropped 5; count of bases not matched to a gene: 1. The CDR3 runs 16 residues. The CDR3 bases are TGTGCCAGCAGCTTAGCGGGGACTAGCGGGAGAGATACGCAGTATTTT. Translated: CASSLAGTSGRDTQYF.